Listed below are T cell receptor beta chains from one sample, sequenced in a study of post-analysis software for immune sequencing data. TCRdb re-called the PCR reads with MiXCR, one entry per CDR3 protein. Of hundreds of thousands of distinct CDR3 sequences listed, approximately 30% are singletons. Sequencing was carried out using blood. The receptors come from a girl between 10 and 17 years old with multiple sclerosis. CDR3s include the opening cysteine and the closing phenylalanine or tryptophan. A D gene is named only where the DNA matches it firmly. Size values are once, few and many counts, or a class for expanded clones, and some rows have none.

>TRBJ2-5|TRBD1|TRBV24-1|few
CATSESGQVVGETQYF
TGTGCCACCAGTGAGTCGGGACAGGTGGTTGGGGAGACCCAGTACTTC
>TRBJ2-7|.|TRBV2|few
CASEKQGRYEQYF
TGTGCCAGCGAGAAACAGGGGAGGTACGAGCAGTACTTC
>TRBJ2-3|TRBD1|TRBV6-5|.
CASRYRGVTYTQYF
TGTGCCAGCAGGTACAGGGGGGTCACGTATACGCAGTATTTT
>TRBJ1-2|TRBD1|TRBV20-1|.
CSASGRGRSGYTF
TGCAGTGCTAGCGGCAGGGGGCGGAGTGGCTACACCTTC
>TRBJ2-6|TRBD1|TRBV5-1|.
CASSLDGTGARGANVLTF
TGCGCCAGCAGCTTGGATGGGACAGGGGCCAGGGGGGCCAACGTCCTGACTTTC
>TRBJ1-5|.|TRBV20-1|few
CSAVGGAGSNQPQHF
TGCAGTGCCGTCGGCGGGGCCGGGAGCAATCAGCCCCAGCATTTT
>TRBJ2-7|TRBD1|TRBV7-2|.
CASSPDRGLGYEQYF
TGTGCCAGCAGCCCCGACAGGGGGCTAGGGTACGAGCAGTACTTC
>TRBJ1-5|.|TRBV27|few
CASSSLVSGDPVWPQHF
TGTGCCAGCAGTTCCCTCGTTTCGGGGGACCCGGTTTGGCCCCAGCATTTT
>TRBJ2-3|TRBD1|TRBV11-3|.
CASSRNRGDTQYF
TGTGCCAGCAGCCGCAACAGGGGAGATACGCAGTATTTT
>TRBJ2-7|TRBD1|TRBV4-3|.
CASSQDSTGTGYEQYF
TGCGCCAGCAGCCAAGATAGCACCGGGACAGGTTACGAGCAGTACTTC
>TRBJ2-3|.|TRBV10-1|.
CASSGQNTDTQYF
TGCGCCAGCAGTGGACAAAACACAGATACGCAGTATTTT
>TRBJ2-1|TRBD1|TRBV5-1|many
CASTLGQGYNEQFF
TGCGCCAGCACCTTGGGACAGGGGTACAATGAGCAGTTCTTC
>TRBJ2-7|.|TRBV2|few
CTSSEEQVSQYF
TGTACCAGCAGTGAGGAGCAGGTCTCCCAGTACTTC
>TRBJ2-1|.|TRBV5-6|many
CASSIAPKQGGTYNEQFF
TGTGCCAGCAGCATCGCCCCTAAACAGGGAGGCACCTACAATGAGCAGTTCTTC
>TRBJ2-7|.|TRBV10-3|few
CAISLTAAYEQYF
TGTGCCATCAGCCTGACAGCAGCCTACGAGCAGTACTTC
>TRBJ2-1|TRBD1|TRBV12-3/TRBV12-4|few
CASSLTGALAYNEQFF
TGTGCCAGCAGTTTAACAGGGGCGCTCGCCTACAATGAGCAGTTCTTC
>TRBJ2-5|TRBD2|TRBV28|few
CASSRLTSGNNEQYF
TGTGCCAGCAGTCGGCTTACTAGCGGGAACAATGAGCAGTACTTC
>TRBJ2-1|TRBD1|TRBV20-1|.
CSAPDRGYNEQFF
TGCAGTGCTCCGGACAGGGGCTACAATGAGCAGTTCTTC
>TRBJ2-3|.|TRBV20-1|once
CSARGGAGGKDTQYF
TGCAGTGCTAGAGGGGGGGCAGGAGGAAAAGATACGCAGTATTTT
>TRBJ2-6|.|TRBV12-3/TRBV12-4|once
CASSPIGRQGANVLTF
TGTGCCAGCAGTCCAATAGGGCGGCAGGGGGCCAACGTCCTGACTTTC
>TRBJ2-1|TRBD2|TRBV7-2|.
CASSLNQRGDHNEQFF
TGTGCCAGCAGCTTAAATCAGCGGGGGGACCACAATGAGCAGTTCTTC
>TRBJ2-5|TRBD2|TRBV10-3|few
CAIRGLAGGQETQYF
TGTGCCATCAGGGGACTAGCGGGGGGCCAAGAGACCCAGTACTTC
>TRBJ2-3|.|TRBV7-2|.
CASSLARGDYTQYF
TGTGCCAGCAGCTTAGCGCGCGGGGATTATACGCAGTATTTT
>TRBJ2-1|TRBD1|TRBV11-2|few
CASSLRPPWTGVSYNEQFF
TGTGCCAGCAGCTTACGACCGCCCTGGACAGGGGTGTCCTACAATGAGCAGTTCTTC
>TRBJ2-5|TRBD2|TRBV29-1|.
CSVEAPLGLAGGETQYF
TGCAGCGTTGAAGCCCCGCTCGGACTAGCGGGAGGGGAGACCCAGTACTTC
>TRBJ2-3|TRBD2|TRBV7-2|.
CASSWGTSGGADTQYF
TGTGCCAGCAGCTGGGGGACTAGCGGAGGGGCAGATACGCAGTATTTT
>TRBJ2-3|.|TRBV29-1|.
CSPLLARENTQYF
TGCAGCCCCCTCTTGGCGCGGGAAAATACGCAGTATTTT
>TRBJ2-1|TRBD1|TRBV6-2/TRBV6-3|.
CAGGRTGRYNEQFF
TGTGCCGGGGGTAGGACAGGGCGCTACAATGAGCAGTTCTTC
>TRBJ2-7|.|TRBV20-1|many
CSARDPNPRGYEQYF
TGCAGTGCTAGAGATCCTAATCCCAGGGGCTACGAGCAGTACTTC
>TRBJ2-5|.|TRBV5-1|many
CASSLQPRGETQYF
TGCGCCAGCAGCTTACAACCAAGGGGGGAGACCCAGTACTTC
>TRBJ2-1|TRBD1|TRBV6-1|.
CASSETGGTYNEQFF
TGTGCCAGCAGTGAAACAGGGGGCACCTACAATGAGCAGTTCTTC
>TRBJ2-1|.|TRBV5-1|once
CASSLVGGPEQFF
TGCGCCAGCAGCTTGGTTGGGGGGCCTGAGCAGTTCTTC
>TRBJ2-3|.|TRBV6-4|many
CASSDGDTDTQYF
TGTGCCAGCAGTGATGGGGACACAGATACGCAGTATTTT
>TRBJ1-2|.|TRBV12-3/TRBV12-4|.
CASSSRGGGYTF
TGTGCCAGCAGTTCTAGGGGGGGGGGCTACACCTTC
>TRBJ2-3|.|TRBV28|.
CASSSIFSSTDTQYF
TGTGCCAGCAGTTCGATATTTTCTAGCACAGATACGCAGTATTTT
>TRBJ2-3|.|TRBV6-6|.
CASTSWVKTTDTQYF
TGTGCCAGCACCTCATGGGTAAAAACTACAGATACGCAGTATTTT
>TRBJ2-3|TRBD2|TRBV15|few
CATSTGGEADTQYF
TGTGCCACCAGCACGGGAGGGGAGGCAGATACGCAGTATTTT
>TRBJ2-3|.|TRBV2|many
CASKGGAFPDTQYF
TGTGCCAGCAAGGGTGGGGCTTTTCCAGATACGCAGTATTTT
>TRBJ2-6|.|TRBV7-2|.
CASSLVQSGANVLTF
TGTGCCAGCAGCTTAGTCCAGTCTGGGGCCAACGTCCTGACTTTC
>TRBJ2-5|.|TRBV9|.
CASSVAGLETQYF
TGTGCCAGCAGCGTAGCGGGGCTAGAGACCCAGTACTTC
>TRBJ1-6|.|TRBV5-5|.
CASNHVAGRNSPLHF
TGTGCCAGCAACCATGTGGCAGGGAGAAATTCACCCCTCCACTTT
>TRBJ1-6|.|TRBV6-5|.
CASKIAGKESPLHF
TGTGCCAGCAAAATTGCAGGGAAAGAGTCACCCCTCCACTTT
>TRBJ2-3|.|TRBV7-2|.
CASSPELDTQYF
TGTGCCAGCAGCCCCGAGCTGGATACGCAGTATTTT
>TRBJ1-5|.|TRBV7-9|.
CASSLFSGQPQHF
TGTGCCAGCAGCTTGTTTTCCGGTCAGCCCCAGCATTTT
>TRBJ2-7|TRBD1|TRBV15|.
CATSRPGQGDEQYF
TGTGCCACCAGCAGACCGGGACAGGGGGACGAGCAGTACTTC
>TRBJ1-5|TRBD1|TRBV10-1|few
CASSESMVQGSYSNQPQHF
TGCGCCAGCAGTGAGTCGATGGTACAGGGGAGCTATAGCAATCAGCCCCAGCATTTT
>TRBJ2-7|TRBD2|TRBV7-2|.
CASSLMASGSTRSYEQYF
TGTGCCAGCAGCTTAATGGCTAGCGGGAGTACAAGATCCTACGAGCAGTACTTC
>TRBJ2-5|.|TRBV3-1|.
CASAGGFQETQYF
TGTGCCAGCGCCGGGGGCTTCCAAGAGACCCAGTACTTC
>TRBJ2-5|TRBD1|TRBV24-1|.
CATSDTNSRLPGTVYGEQYF
TGTGCCACCAGTGATACCAACAGCAGGCTCCCGGGGACAGTTTATGGTGAGCAGTACTTC
>TRBJ2-1|TRBD2|TRBV5-1|.
CASSRALAGGRPEQFF
TGCGCCAGCAGCCGAGCTTTAGCGGGAGGGAGGCCTGAGCAGTTCTTC
>TRBJ2-3|.|TRBV6-5|few
CASSYSKTPDRTDTQYF
TGTGCCAGCAGTTACTCGAAGACTCCCGACCGCACAGATACGCAGTATTTT
>TRBJ2-5|.|TRBV28|few
CASSLRLVVETQYF
TGTGCCAGCAGTTTACGACTCGTAGTAGAGACCCAGTACTTC
>TRBJ2-5|TRBD2|TRBV24-1|.
CATSDSGRKETQYF
TGTGCCACCAGTGATAGCGGGAGGAAGGAGACCCAGTACTTC
>TRBJ2-3|.|TRBV28|.
CASTLPGPLGDTQYF
TGTGCCAGCACCCTGCCGGGACCTCTAGGAGATACGCAGTATTTT
>TRBJ2-3|.|TRBV6-5|many
CASSYGHTSTDTQYF
TGTGCCAGCAGTTACGGGCATACTAGCACAGATACGCAGTATTTT
>TRBJ1-2|.|TRBV19|.
CASSIDERPYDGYTF
TGTGCCAGTAGTATAGACGAGCGACCTTATGATGGCTACACCTTC
>TRBJ2-2|TRBD1|TRBV29-1|.
CSVGWRVNRGTGELFF
TGCAGCGTTGGCTGGCGGGTTAACAGGGGCACCGGGGAGCTGTTTTTT
>TRBJ2-1|.|TRBV28|.
CASRTGLANEQFF
TGTGCCAGCAGAACAGGGCTCGCTAATGAGCAGTTCTTC
>TRBJ1-1|.|TRBV6-1|.
CASSDSPGNTEAFF
TGTGCCAGCAGTGATTCTCCAGGGAACACTGAAGCTTTCTTT